This T cell receptor (beta chain) was captured in a study of CD4 and CD8 cells across lung adenocarcinoma regions. Donors had localized lung adenocarcinoma, a non-small cell lung cancer. The CDR3 is 15 residues long. CDR1 is WSHSY and CDR2 is SAAADI in the germline V gene. With 5 bases removed from V and 0 bases from J, the gap between germline ends came to 11 bases. TCRdb reprocessed the PCR reads with MiXCR, giving one entry per CDR3 protein. The sample contains about 12,000 distinct CDR3 sequences, less than 55% of which appear only once. The V and J genes are TRBV10-2 and TRBJ2-1; no clear D gene. Sample: CD8+ T cells from the margin of a lung tumor. This TCR was sampled from a male donor with lung adenocarcinoma. The CD4 and CD8 labels of this study may be unreliable. CDR3 bases: TGCGCCAGCAGTCAATTCTTACTCTCCTACAATGAGCAGTTCTTC. Residues: CASSQFLLSYNEQFF.